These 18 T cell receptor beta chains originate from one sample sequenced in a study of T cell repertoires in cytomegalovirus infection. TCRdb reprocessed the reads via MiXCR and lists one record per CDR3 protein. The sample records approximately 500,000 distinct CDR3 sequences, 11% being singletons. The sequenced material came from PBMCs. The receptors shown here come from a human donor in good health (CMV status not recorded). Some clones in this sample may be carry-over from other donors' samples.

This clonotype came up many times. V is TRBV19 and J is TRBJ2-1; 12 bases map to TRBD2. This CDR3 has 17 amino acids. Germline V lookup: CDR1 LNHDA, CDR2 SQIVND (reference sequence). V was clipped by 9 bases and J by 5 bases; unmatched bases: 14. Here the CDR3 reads CASRRGLAGRGNNEQFF. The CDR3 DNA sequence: TGTGCCAGCCGACGAGGACTAGCGGGAAGAGGAAACAATGAGCAGTTCTTC.

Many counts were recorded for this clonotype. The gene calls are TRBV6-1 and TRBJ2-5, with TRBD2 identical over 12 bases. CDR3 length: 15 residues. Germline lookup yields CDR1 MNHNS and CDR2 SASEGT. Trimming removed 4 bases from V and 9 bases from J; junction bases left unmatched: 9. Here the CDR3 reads CASSGRTSGAVSQYF. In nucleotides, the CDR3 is TGTGCCAGCAGTGGCAGGACTAGCGGGGCTGTGTCCCAGTACTTC.

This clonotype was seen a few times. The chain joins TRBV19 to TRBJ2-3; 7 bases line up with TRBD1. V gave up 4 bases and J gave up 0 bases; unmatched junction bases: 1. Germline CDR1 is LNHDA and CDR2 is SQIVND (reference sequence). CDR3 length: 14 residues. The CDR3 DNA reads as TGTGCCAGTAGTAAACAGGGGAGCACAGATACGCAGTATTTT. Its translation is CASSKQGSTDTQYF.

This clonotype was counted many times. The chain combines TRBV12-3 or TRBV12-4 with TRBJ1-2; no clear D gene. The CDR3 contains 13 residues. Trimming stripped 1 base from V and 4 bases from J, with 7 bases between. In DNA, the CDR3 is TGTGCCAGCAGTTTAGGCCCAGCCTATGGCTACACCTTC. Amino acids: CASSLGPAYGYTF.

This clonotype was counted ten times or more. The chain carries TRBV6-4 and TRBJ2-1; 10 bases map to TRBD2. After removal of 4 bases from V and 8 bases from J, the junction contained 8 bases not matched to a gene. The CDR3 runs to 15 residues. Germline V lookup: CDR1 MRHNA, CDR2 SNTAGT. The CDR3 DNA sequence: TGTGCCAGCAGTGGGACTAGCGGTTCGCGAGATGAGCAGTTCTTC. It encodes CASSGTSGSRDEQFF.

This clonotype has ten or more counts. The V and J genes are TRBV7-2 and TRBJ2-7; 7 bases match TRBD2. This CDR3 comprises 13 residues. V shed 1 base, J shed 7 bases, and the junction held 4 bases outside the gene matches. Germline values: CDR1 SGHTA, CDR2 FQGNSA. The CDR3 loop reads CASSLERDGEQYF. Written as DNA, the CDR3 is TGTGCCAGCAGCTTAGAGCGGGATGGGGAGCAGTACTTC.

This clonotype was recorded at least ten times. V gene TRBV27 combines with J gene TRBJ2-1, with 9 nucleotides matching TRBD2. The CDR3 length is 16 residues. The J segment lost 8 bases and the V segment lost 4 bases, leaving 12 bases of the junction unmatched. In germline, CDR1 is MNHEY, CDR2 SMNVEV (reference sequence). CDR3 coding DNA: TGTGCCAGCAGTTACCTGGGGGAGCGGGGGGACCATGAGCAGTTCTTC. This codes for CASSYLGERGDHEQFF.

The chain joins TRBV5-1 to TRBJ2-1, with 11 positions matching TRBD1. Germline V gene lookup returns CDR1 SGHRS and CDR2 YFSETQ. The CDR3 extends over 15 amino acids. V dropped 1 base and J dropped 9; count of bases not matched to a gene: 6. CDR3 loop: CASSLWDRGSVEQFF. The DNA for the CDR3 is TGCGCCAGCAGCTTGTGGGACAGGGGGTCGGTTGAGCAGTTCTTC.

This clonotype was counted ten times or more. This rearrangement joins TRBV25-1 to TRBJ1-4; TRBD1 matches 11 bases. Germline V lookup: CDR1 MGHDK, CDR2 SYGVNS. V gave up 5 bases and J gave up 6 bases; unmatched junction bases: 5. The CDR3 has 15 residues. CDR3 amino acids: CASSQGQGVDEKLFF. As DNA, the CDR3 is TGTGCCAGCAGTCAGGGACAGGGGGTCGATGAAAAACTGTTTTTT.

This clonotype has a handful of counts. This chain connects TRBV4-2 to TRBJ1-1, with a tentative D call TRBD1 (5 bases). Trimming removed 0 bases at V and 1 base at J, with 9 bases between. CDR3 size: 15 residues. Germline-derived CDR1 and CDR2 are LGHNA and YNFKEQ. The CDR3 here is CASSQDPGTNTEAFF. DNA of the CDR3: TGTGCCAGCAGCCAAGATCCAGGGACGAACACTGAAGCTTTCTTT.

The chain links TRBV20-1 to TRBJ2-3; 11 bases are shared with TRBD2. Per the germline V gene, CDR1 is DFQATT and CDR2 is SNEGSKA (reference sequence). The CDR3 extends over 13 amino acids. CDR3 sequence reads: CTGLADSTDTQYF. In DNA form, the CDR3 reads TGCACGGGACTAGCGGATAGCACAGATACGCAGTATTTT.

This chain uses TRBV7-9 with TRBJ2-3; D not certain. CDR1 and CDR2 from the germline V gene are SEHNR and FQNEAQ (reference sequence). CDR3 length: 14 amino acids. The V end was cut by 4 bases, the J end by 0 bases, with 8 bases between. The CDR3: CASSSRRSTDTQYF. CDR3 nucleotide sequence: TGTGCCAGCAGCTCTAGGCGGAGCACAGATACGCAGTATTTT.

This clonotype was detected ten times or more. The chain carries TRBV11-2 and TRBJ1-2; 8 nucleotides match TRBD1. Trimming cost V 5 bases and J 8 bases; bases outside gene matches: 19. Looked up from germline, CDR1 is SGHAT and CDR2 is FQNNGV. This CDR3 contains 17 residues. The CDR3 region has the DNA TGTGCCAGCAGCGCCGTCGGAAGCACAGGGGGATGGAAAGGCTACACCTTC. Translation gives CASSAVGSTGGWKGYTF.

This CDR3 is CATSEPTGYEQYF. The CDR3 coding sequence is TGTGCCACCAGTGAGCCGACAGGATACGAGCAGTACTTC. The rearrangement links TRBV24-1 to TRBJ2-7, with D maybe TRBD1 (6 bases). Germline CDR1 reads KGHDR; CDR2 reads SFDVKD. Trimming removed 4 bases from V and 4 bases from J, with 10 bases in between. CDR3 length equals 13 residues.

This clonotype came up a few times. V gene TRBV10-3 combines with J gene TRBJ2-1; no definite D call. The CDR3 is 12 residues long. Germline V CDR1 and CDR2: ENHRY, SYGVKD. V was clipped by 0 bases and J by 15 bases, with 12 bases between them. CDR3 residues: CAISESGRPTFF. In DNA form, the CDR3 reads TGTGCCATCAGTGAGTCAGGCCGTCCCACGTTCTTC.

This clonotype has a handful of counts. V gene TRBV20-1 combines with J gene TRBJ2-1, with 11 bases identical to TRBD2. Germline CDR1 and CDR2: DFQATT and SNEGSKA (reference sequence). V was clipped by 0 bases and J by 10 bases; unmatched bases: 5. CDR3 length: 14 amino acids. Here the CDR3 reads CSARDRLAGWEQFF. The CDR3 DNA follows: TGCAGTGCTAGAGATCGACTAGCGGGATGGGAGCAGTTCTTC.

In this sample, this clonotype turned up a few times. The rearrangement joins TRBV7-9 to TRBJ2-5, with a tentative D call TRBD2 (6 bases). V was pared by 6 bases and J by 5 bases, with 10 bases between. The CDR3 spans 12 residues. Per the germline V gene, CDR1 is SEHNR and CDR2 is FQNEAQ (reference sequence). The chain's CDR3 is CASRSEGETQYF. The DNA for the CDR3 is TGTGCCAGCAGGTCGGAGGGGGAGACCCAGTACTTC.

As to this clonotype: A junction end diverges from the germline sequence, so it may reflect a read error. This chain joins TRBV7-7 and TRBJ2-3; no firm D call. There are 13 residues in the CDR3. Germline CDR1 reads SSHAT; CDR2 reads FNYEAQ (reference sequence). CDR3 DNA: TGTGCTAGCAGCCGTGGGGTCGCAGATACGCAGTATTTT. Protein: CASSRGVADTQYF.